The 21 T cell receptor beta chains presented below share a single source sample, sequenced in a study of CD8+ T cells in alopecia areata. After isolation, RNA underwent reverse transcription to generate cDNA as the sequencing template. Sequenced by immunoSEQ multiplex PCR; TCRdb stores in-frame clones only, minus some. The data contain 100,000 to 150,000 clones, 45% to 65% of them singletons. The source material was CD4+ T cells sorted from blood, sampled at week 0. The receptors were sampled from a human donor with alopecia areata.

This clone was observed a handful of times. J is TRBJ2-5 and V is TRBV27; 7 bases map to TRBD1. V lost 4 bases to trimming and J lost 1 base; unmatched junction nucleotides: 3. Germline CDR1 and CDR2: MNHEY and SMNVEV (reference sequence). The CDR3 has 14 residues. The chain's CDR3 is CASSSAGGQETQYF. CDR3 in DNA: TGTGCCAGCAGTTCAGCAGGGGGCCAAGAGACCCAGTACTTC.

The CDR3 loop is CASQPRGDTGELFF. The CDR3 bases are TGCGCCAGCCAGCCTAGGGGGGACACCGGGGAGCTGTTTTTT. The V and J genes are TRBV5-1 and TRBJ2-2; TRBD1 or TRBD2 may be the D gene (6 bases each). V gave up 7 bases and J gave up 3 bases, with 13 bases separating them. CDR3 size: 14 residues. Per the germline V gene, CDR1 is SGHRS and CDR2 is YFSETQ.

The CDR3 region has the DNA TGTGCCAGCAGCTTAAGGGGTGAGCCCCAGCATTTT. Amino acid sequence: CASSLRGEPQHF. This rearrangement joins TRBV7-3 to TRBJ1-5; D not certain. The V gene's germline CDR1 is SGHTA and CDR2 FQGTGA. The CDR3 is made up of 12 amino acids. The germline V and J ends were trimmed by 1 base and 8 bases, with 6 bases remaining between them.

This chain links TRBV9 with TRBJ2-2; 8 nucleotides line up with TRBD1. Germline CDR1 is SGDLS and CDR2 is YYNGEE. There are 16 residues in the CDR3. With V trimmed by 1 base and J by 0 bases, 2 bases remained unmatched. CDR3 sequence: CASSVPDRANTGELFF. CDR3 DNA sequence: TGTGCCAGCAGCGTACCGGACAGGGCGAACACCGGGGAGCTGTTTTTT. Filled out from reference TRBV9 and TRBJ2-2, the complete variable domain reads DSGVTQTPKHLITATGQRVTLRCSPRSGDLSVYWYQQSLDQGLQFLIQYYNGEERAKGNILERFSAQQFPDLHSELNLSSLELGDSALYFCASSVPDRANTGELFFGEGSRLTVL.

The V and J genes are TRBV6-6 and TRBJ1-1; D may be TRBD1 (5 bases). This CDR3 is built from 14 residues. The V gene lost 5 bases and the J gene lost 2 bases, with 12 bases spanning the gap. CDR1 MNHNY and CDR2 SVGAGI come from the germline V gene (reference sequence). The DNA of the CDR3 is TGTGCCAGCAGTCACCGGGACTACAACACTGAAGCTTTCTTT. This codes for CASSHRDYNTEAFF.

The chain couples TRBV6-1 to TRBJ2-3, with unresolved D. Trimming pared 0 bases from V and 1 base from J, leaving 11 bases between. Germline values: CDR1 MNHNS, CDR2 SASEGT. CDR3 length: 16 amino acids. CDR3 in amino acids: CASSEALASGTDTQYF. The DNA for the CDR3 is TGTGCCAGCAGTGAAGCCTTAGCATCGGGCACAGATACGCAGTATTTT.

The chain carries TRBV2 and TRBJ2-1; no firm D call. In germline, CDR1 is SNHLY, CDR2 FYNNEI. Deletions cut 2 bases from V and 7 bases from J, with 15 bases between. CDR3 length: 15 residues. The CDR3 reads CASSELGGVGNEQFF. As DNA, the CDR3 is TGTGCCAGCAGTGAATTAGGTGGGGTGGGGAATGAGCAGTTCTTC.

V and J are TRBV28 and TRBJ1-5; D gene uncertain. Germline V gives CDR1 MDHEN, CDR2 SYDVKM. The CDR3 is made up of 12 amino acids. Trimming took off 6 bases at V and 7 bases at J, with 10 bases between the two ends. In DNA, the CDR3 is TGTGCCAGCAGGTATGAACAACAGCCCCAGCATTTT. Translation gives CASRYEQQPQHF.

The genes are TRBV10-3 and TRBJ2-7, with 9 bases lining up with TRBD1. The CDR3 sequence is 14 residues long. Germline CDR1 reads ENHRY; CDR2 reads SYGVKD. With 8 bases clipped from V and 6 bases from J, the junction kept 11 bases outside the gene matches. In nucleotides, the CDR3 is TGTGCCATCTCTTGGGACAGGGATCCCGCCGAGCAGTACTTC. Its translation is CAISWDRDPAEQYF.

This clone has just one count. The CDR3, as DNA: TGTGCCAGCAGCGTCGGGACAGGGGGCGAGTACGAGCAGTACTTC. This codes for CASSVGTGGEYEQYF. V is TRBV9 and J is TRBJ2-7; TRBD1 matches at 12 bases. V lost 2 bases, J lost 4 bases, and 4 bases stayed unmatched. CDR1 SGDLS and CDR2 YYNGEE come from the germline V gene. The CDR3 extends over 15 amino acids.

By frequency in the sample, this clone is medium-sized. This chain links TRBV19 with TRBJ1-4; 8 nucleotides line up with TRBD1. Per germline, CDR1 LNHDA and CDR2 SQIVND (reference sequence). V gave up 4 bases and J gave up 4 bases; unmatched junction bases: 5. This CDR3 comprises 15 residues. The chain's CDR3 is CASSTLQGDNEKLFF. CDR3 nucleotides: TGTGCCAGTAGTACTCTACAGGGGGATAATGAAAAACTGTTTTTT.

The chain carries TRBV7-8 and TRBJ1-2; D might be TRBD1 (6 bases). There are 15 residues in the CDR3. V dropped 2 bases and J dropped 2 bases, with 12 bases sitting between them. The germline gives CDR1 SGHVS, CDR2 FQNEAQ. In DNA form, the CDR3 reads TGTGCCAGCAGCTTAAAGGACAGCGCGAACTATGGCTACACCTTC. Protein sequence: CASSLKDSANYGYTF.

This clone was counted only a few times. CDR3 loop: CASSLVGETNEKLFF. Here the CDR3 DNA reads TGTGCCAGCAGTTTAGTGGGGGAAACTAATGAAAAACTGTTTTTT. The chain has TRBV27 and TRBJ1-4, with D maybe TRBD1 (5 bases). Germline CDR1 MNHEY, CDR2 SMNVEV (reference sequence). The CDR3 has 15 amino acids. V was cut by 2 bases and J by 1 base, with 8 bases left in between.

V gene TRBV27 combines with J gene TRBJ2-5, with 8 bases lining up with TRBD1. The CDR3 has 14 residues. Trimming took 4 bases from V and 5 from J; bases not matched to a gene: 6. Germline values: CDR1 MNHEY, CDR2 SMNVEV (reference sequence). CDR3 region: CASSSSTGAETQYF. The CDR3 region has the DNA TGTGCCAGCAGTTCGTCGACAGGGGCGGAGACCCAGTACTTC.

The genes are TRBV29-1 and TRBJ2-7; 8 nucleotides align to TRBD1. After removal of 5 bases from V and 0 bases from J, the junction contained 6 bases not matched to a gene. The CDR3 consists of 14 residues. CDR1 is SQVTM, CDR2 ANQGSEA, per germline. The CDR3 sequence: CSVFEQGDSYEQYF. DNA of the CDR3: TGCAGCGTTTTCGAACAGGGGGACTCCTACGAGCAGTACTTC.

This clone came up a few times. A read error may produce the germline difference seen at one junction end. The rearrangement uses TRBV7-3 and TRBJ2-5; 8 bases match TRBD1. CDR1 SGHTA and CDR2 FQGTGA come from the germline V gene. The CDR3 totals 14 residues. In DNA, the CDR3 is TGTGCCAGCAGCGTAACAGGGGGACAAGAGACCCAGTACTTC. It specifies CASSVTGGQETQYF.

V is TRBV4-3 and J is TRBJ1-1; maybe TRBD1 (5 bases). The germline V and J ends were trimmed by 4 bases and 6 bases, with 15 bases remaining between them. The CDR3 totals 14 residues. The germline V gene has CDR1 LGHNA and CDR2 YSLEER. The CDR3 DNA reads TGCGCCAGCAGCCTAAAGTGGGGGTTGTCTGAAGCTTTCTTT. It yields the protein CASSLKWGLSEAFF.

This chain uses TRBV27 with TRBJ2-5, with D hard to call. Deletions cut 6 bases from V and 5 bases from J, with 7 bases between. In germline, CDR1 is MNHEY, CDR2 SMNVEV (reference sequence). The CDR3 extends over 11 amino acids. The CDR3 sequence is CASRSLETQYF. The CDR3 coding sequence is TGTGCCAGCAGGAGTCTTGAGACCCAGTACTTC.

This clone has a handful of counts. The rearrangement links TRBV7-2 to TRBJ2-2; TRBD1 agrees at 9 bases. The length of the CDR3 is 16 residues. Germline lookup yields CDR1 SGHTA and CDR2 FQGNSA. The ends lost 5 bases at V and 5 bases at J; junction bases unmatched: 9. Here the CDR3 DNA reads TGTGCCAGCAGCATGACACAGGGGGCTTATACCGGGGAGCTGTTTTTT. Its translation is CASSMTQGAYTGELFF.

This clone turned up a few times. CDR3 sequence (DNA): TGCGCCAGCAGCCGGGGGACTAGCGGGGGGCACGAGACCCAGTACTTC. As protein: CASSRGTSGGHETQYF. The rearrangement links TRBV5-1 to TRBJ2-5, with 15 bases aligning to TRBD2. The V gene end was trimmed by 4 bases and the J gene end by 5 bases; junction bases not matched to a gene: 6. The CDR3 runs 16 residues. CDR1 and CDR2 from the germline V gene are SGHRS and YFSETQ.

CDR3 DNA sequence: TGCGCCAGCAGCGGGCTTCCAGGGGAGGGCAAAAACATTCAGTACTTC. It codes for CASSGLPGEGKNIQYF. The chain carries TRBV4-1 and TRBJ2-4; D is perhaps TRBD2 (7 bases). The CDR3 is 16 amino acids. The V gene's germline CDR1 is MGHRA and CDR2 YSYEKL. V lost 5 bases to trimming and J lost 3 bases, with 17 bases between them.